Shown below are 31 T cell receptor beta chains from a single sample sequenced in a study of blood T cells in healthy people across ages. Through a sample-barcoded 5' primer and a J-beta primer mix, a second PCR was run for roughly 6 to 12 cycles. TCRdb itself ran the 5' RACE reads through MiXCR, one entry per CDR3 protein. The sample gives under 750,000 distinct CDR3 sequences, 40% to 55% of which show up once; around 23% is in the top ten. The source material was blood. All receptors come from a man at least 80 years old in good health.

The V and J genes are TRBV7-9 and TRBJ1-5, with 7 bases identical to TRBD1. Germline values: CDR1 SEHNR, CDR2 FQNEAQ (reference sequence). After removal of 4 bases from V and 9 bases from J, the junction contained 12 bases not matched to a gene. The CDR3 extends over 15 amino acids. CDR3 loop: CASSSGSGQIAPQHF. CDR3 nucleotides: TGTGCCAGCAGCTCGGGATCGGGACAGATCGCGCCCCAGCATTTT.

This clonotype was seen just once. The chain carries TRBV12-3 or TRBV12-4 and TRBJ1-5; TRBD1 aligns across 8 bases. V lost 5 bases to trimming and J lost 5 bases; unmatched junction nucleotides: 11. This CDR3 contains 16 residues. The CDR3 DNA is TGTGCCAGCAGTAGGGGGGCAGGGGGCGACCATCAGCCCCAGCATTTT. Its translation: CASSRGAGGDHQPQHF.

J is TRBJ2-1 and V is TRBV9; 8 bases align to TRBD1. Germline V gene sequence: CDR1 SGDLS, CDR2 YYNGEE. V was pared by 0 bases and J by 6 bases, with 5 bases of the junction left unmatched. This CDR3 spans 15 amino acids. Here the CDR3 DNA reads TGTGCCAGCAGCGTAGAGGCAGGGGGCTTCAATGAGCAGTTCTTC. Residues: CASSVEAGGFNEQFF. Together with reference TRBV9 and TRBJ2-1, the CDR3 gives the full variable domain: DSGVTQTPKHLITATGQRVTLRCSPRSGDLSVYWYQQSLDQGLQFLIQYYNGEERAKGNILERFSAQQFPDLHSELNLSSLELGDSALYFCASSVEAGGFNEQFFGPGTRLTVL.

V usage is TRBV7-3 and J usage is TRBJ2-1; 11 positions match TRBD2. This CDR3 region has 13 residues. With V trimmed by 5 bases and J by 9 bases, 3 bases remained unmatched. The germline V gene encodes CDR1 SGHTA and CDR2 FQGTGA. CDR3 sequence (DNA): TGTGCCAGCAGCACCACTAGCGGGGGTGAGCAGTTCTTC. Residues: CASSTTSGGEQFF.

This clonotype was counted at least ten times. This chain uses TRBV6-5 with TRBJ2-5; 8 nucleotides line up with TRBD2. This CDR3 comprises 15 residues. CDR1 is MNHEY, CDR2 SVGAGI, per germline. The V segment lost 5 bases and the J segment 4 bases; nucleotides outside the gene matches: 9. This chain's CDR3 is CASSRISGRGETQYF. CDR3 sequence (DNA): TGTGCCAGCAGTCGGATCAGCGGGAGAGGAGAGACCCAGTACTTC.

This chain uses TRBV7-2 with TRBJ2-1; the D is unclear. CDR1 is SGHTA and CDR2 is FQGNSA in the germline V gene. Deletions cut 5 bases from V and 5 bases from J, with 13 bases between. The CDR3 covers 14 residues. CDR3 amino acids: CASSKPQVHNEQFF. CDR3 DNA sequence: TGTGCCAGCAGCAAACCCCAGGTCCACAATGAGCAGTTCTTC. Drawing the rest from reference TRBV7-2 and TRBJ2-1, the complete variable domain is GAGVSQSPSNKVTEKGKDVELRCDPISGHTALYWYRQSLGQGLEFLIYFQGNSAPDKSGLPSDRFSAERTGGSVSTLTIQRTQQEDSAVYLCASSKPQVHNEQFFGPGTRLTVL.

The rearrangement joins TRBV2 to TRBJ1-6; TRBD1 agrees at 8 bases. The V gene end was trimmed by 6 bases and the J gene end by 9 bases; junction bases not matched to a gene: 7. In germline, CDR1 is SNHLY, CDR2 FYNNEI. CDR3 length: 14 residues. The CDR3 sequence is CASRQGQESSPLHF. The CDR3 DNA is TGTGCCAGCAGACAGGGACAGGAGAGTTCACCCCTCCACTTT.

The rearrangement links TRBV14 to TRBJ2-1; 8 nucleotides match TRBD2. Germline assignment: CDR1 SGHDN and CDR2 FVKESK. There are 14 residues in the CDR3. The V gene end was trimmed by 2 bases and the J gene end by 8 bases; junction bases not matched to a gene: 5. This CDR3 reads CASSQRTSLDEQFF. For the CDR3, the DNA is TGTGCCAGCAGCCAAAGGACTAGCCTCGATGAGCAGTTCTTC.

V usage is TRBV12-3 or TRBV12-4 and J usage is TRBJ2-5; 8 nucleotides line up with TRBD2. The V segment lost 4 bases and the J segment 4 bases; nucleotides outside the gene matches: 8. The CDR3 loop spans 15 amino acids. This CDR3 is CASSWSGGGTETQYF. CDR3 in DNA: TGTGCCAGCAGTTGGTCTGGCGGGGGGACAGAGACCCAGTACTTC.

The V and J genes are TRBV10-3 and TRBJ2-7; possible D gene TRBD2, 6 bases. V was clipped by 0 bases and J by 1 base, with 16 bases between them. Germline CDR1 ENHRY, CDR2 SYGVKD. The CDR3 totals 17 residues. The CDR3 nucleotides read TGTGCCATCAGTGAGTCGTTCGGGAGCGGACTATCCTACGAGCAGTACTTC. This gives the protein CAISESFGSGLSYEQYF.

This clonotype was seen only a few times. The V and J genes are TRBV6-2 or TRBV6-3 and TRBJ1-5; D not resolved. The CDR3 has 12 amino acids. Germline V gene data show CDR1 as MNHEY and CDR2 as SVGEGT. V was cut by 7 bases and J by 1 base, with 5 bases left in between. CDR3 in amino acids: CASKDSNQPQHF. CDR3 nucleotides: TGTGCCAGCAAGGACAGCAATCAGCCCCAGCATTTT.

The CDR3 protein is CASSYPPQGLEREKLFF. CDR3 sequence (DNA): TGTGCCAGCAGTTACCCACCTCAAGGGCTGGAACGGGAAAAACTGTTTTTT. The chain recombines TRBV6-6 with TRBJ1-4, with unresolved D. Trimming removed 2 bases from V and 8 bases from J, with 21 bases in between. The CDR3 contains 17 residues. In germline, CDR1 is MNHNY, CDR2 SVGAGI (reference sequence).

This sequence joins TRBV20-1 and TRBJ1-5; D is unresolved. Germline-derived CDR1 and CDR2 are DFQATT and SNEGSKA (reference sequence). The CDR3 covers 14 residues. Trimming stripped 7 bases from V and 2 bases from J, with 15 bases between. CDR3 DNA: TGCAGTGTAGGCAGTCGGAGGGGCAATCAGCCCCAGCATTTT. Translated, it gives CSVGSRRGNQPQHF.

The chain uses TRBV7-2 and TRBJ2-7, with D possibly being TRBD1 (5 bases). The V end was cut by 4 bases, the J end by 0 bases, with 13 bases between. The V gene's germline CDR1 is SGHTA and CDR2 FQGNSA. CDR3 length equals 15 residues. This chain's CDR3 is CASSSDQGASYEQYF. Here the CDR3 DNA reads TGTGCCAGCAGCTCTGACCAAGGGGCCTCCTACGAGCAGTACTTC.

This clonotype has just one count. One end of the junction does not line up with germline, which may come from a read error. The chain has TRBV5-1 and TRBJ2-2; possible D gene TRBD1, 7 bases. The CDR3 contains 16 residues. Germline V gene sequence: CDR1 SGHRS, CDR2 YFSETQ. The CDR3 DNA sequence: TGCGCCAGCAGCTTGATCGGCCAGGGGGGCACCGGGGGGCTGTTTTTT. This encodes CASSLIGQGGTGGLFF. The complete variable domain, with remaining parts taken from reference TRBV5-1 and TRBJ2-2, reads KAGVTQTPRYLIKTRGQQVTLSCSPISGHRSVSWYQQTPGQGLQFLFEYFSETQRNKGNFPGRFSGRQFSNSRSEMNVSTLELGDSALYLCASSLIGQGGTGGLFFGEGSRLTVL.

Only a few counts were recorded for this clonotype. A much larger clone sits a single nucleotide away, making a read error possible. V is TRBV6-6 and J is TRBJ2-3, with D hard to call. With 6 bases removed from V and 2 bases from J, the gap between germline ends came to 21 bases. Per germline, CDR1 MNHNY and CDR2 SVGAGI (reference sequence). The CDR3 covers 17 residues. The CDR3 reads CASRPLLGRATTDTQYF. DNA for the CDR3: TGTGCCAGCAGGCCACTATTAGGACGAGCGACCACAGATACGCAGTATTTT.

This chain uses TRBV25-1 with TRBJ1-6; D may be TRBD1 (6 bases). The V and J ends lost 2 bases and 4 bases respectively, with 9 bases between them. Germline CDR1 is MGHDK and CDR2 is SYGVNS. This CDR3 spans 15 amino acids. The CDR3 reads CASSETTGYNSPLHF. DNA for the CDR3: TGTGCCAGCAGTGAAACTACAGGGTATAATTCACCCCTCCACTTT.

The chain joins TRBV27 to TRBJ2-1; 9 bases match TRBD1. Germline V gene lookup returns CDR1 MNHEY and CDR2 SMNVEV (reference sequence). With V trimmed by 4 bases and J by 12 bases, 4 bases remained unmatched. CDR3 length: 12 residues. The CDR3, as DNA: TGTGCCAGCAGTTGGGCGGGACAGGGGCAGTTCTTC. Residues: CASSWAGQGQFF.

This clonotype was recorded a few times. The chain recombines TRBV20-1 with TRBJ2-1; tentatively, D is TRBD2 (5 bases). Germline V gene sequence: CDR1 DFQATT, CDR2 SNEGSKA (reference sequence). The CDR3 length is 14 residues. DNA for the CDR3: TGCAGCGCTCCTCGGGAAGGCTCCTACAATGAGCAGTTCTTC. It specifies CSAPREGSYNEQFF.

The V gene is TRBV4-3, the J gene TRBJ2-3; D unclear. CDR3 size: 17 residues. Deletions cut 1 base from V and 1 base from J, with 15 bases between. Germline V gene lookup returns CDR1 LGHNA and CDR2 YSLEER. The CDR3 sequence: CASSQGVPTSGTDTQYF. The CDR3 DNA reads as TGCGCCAGCAGCCAAGGTGTGCCCACGTCCGGCACAGATACGCAGTATTTT.

The rearrangement joins TRBV7-2 to TRBJ1-2; no reliable D call. Germline V gene lookup returns CDR1 SGHTA and CDR2 FQGNSA. Between the trimmed V and J ends, which lost 5 bases and 6 bases, there was a span of 19 bases. There are 15 residues in the CDR3. The CDR3 nucleotides read TGTGCCAGCAGCCCACGCCCCCTTTTCCCCGATGGCTACACCTTC. Its protein is CASSPRPLFPDGYTF.

This clonotype was observed a handful of times. The chain joins TRBV2 to TRBJ1-4, with a possible D match to TRBD1 (6 bases). The V and J ends lost 3 bases and 8 bases respectively, with 13 bases between them. This CDR3 region has 14 residues. Germline V gene data show CDR1 as SNHLY and CDR2 as FYNNEI. DNA for the CDR3: TGTGCCAGCAGTGATGATCCTAGGGGGGAAAAACTGTTTTTT. It translates to CASSDDPRGEKLFF.

With regard to this clonotype: This may arise from a read error, as a much more abundant clone is one base away. The V and J genes are TRBV6-6 and TRBJ2-3; D might be TRBD2 (6 bases). The germline V gene has CDR1 MNHNY and CDR2 SVGAGI (reference sequence). The CDR3 sequence is 14 residues long. The CDR3 nucleotides are TGTGCCAACAGTCCCCGGACGGGAGCAGATACGCAGTATTTT. Protein sequence: CANSPRTGADTQYF.

This clonotype has a handful of counts. The rearrangement links TRBV28 to TRBJ2-1; D is perhaps TRBD1 (6 bases). Germline V gene lookup returns CDR1 MDHEN and CDR2 SYDVKM. There are 15 residues in the CDR3. Trimming shortened V by 6 bases and J by 3 bases, and 15 bases separated the two germline ends. The CDR3 bases are TGTGCCAGCAGGCGGACAAGGGGGTTCTACAATGAGCAGTTCTTC. Translation gives CASRRTRGFYNEQFF. Full variable domain (rest looked up from reference TRBV28 and TRBJ2-1): DVKVTQSSRYLVKRTGEKVFLECVQDMDHENMFWYRQDPGLGLRLIYFSYDVKMKEKGDIPEGYSVSREKKERFSLILESASTNQTSMYLCASRRTRGFYNEQFFGPGTRLTVL.

This clonotype was recorded a few times. This sequence joins TRBV7-2 and TRBJ2-5, with no clear D. With 4 bases removed from V and 2 bases from J, the gap between germline ends came to 14 bases. The CDR3 length is 15 residues. CDR1 is SGHTA and CDR2 is FQGNSA in the germline V gene. The DNA for the CDR3 is TGTGCCAGCAGCTCTACCTTAGCAGGACAAGAGACCCAGTACTTC. Protein: CASSSTLAGQETQYF.

The chain has TRBV20-1 and TRBJ2-3; 7 bases line up with TRBD2. This CDR3 has 13 amino acids. Germline values: CDR1 DFQATT, CDR2 SNEGSKA (reference sequence). With V trimmed by 3 bases and J by 0 bases, 0 bases remained unmatched. The CDR3 is CSASGRSTDTQYF. As DNA, the CDR3 is TGCAGTGCTAGCGGGAGGAGCACAGATACGCAGTATTTT.

This clonotype was observed a handful of times. The V gene is TRBV20-1, the J gene TRBJ2-5; no definite D call. Trimming pared 0 bases from V and 5 bases from J, leaving 19 bases between. The CDR3 contains 16 residues. CDR1 is DFQATT, CDR2 SNEGSKA, per germline (reference sequence). The CDR3 region is CSARDPLAEVTETQYF. CDR3 coding DNA: TGCAGTGCTAGAGACCCCTTGGCCGAAGTAACGGAGACCCAGTACTTC.

The chain employs TRBV7-3 and TRBJ2-1; tentatively, D is TRBD1 or TRBD2 (5 bases each). The CDR3 consists of 16 residues. The germline V gene has CDR1 SGHTA and CDR2 FQGTGA. V shed 0 bases and J shed 10 bases, with 19 bases lying between them. The DNA for the CDR3 is TGTGCCAGCAGCTTAACGGAGGAGTACAGGCCATGGGAGCAGTTCTTC. Translation: CASSLTEEYRPWEQFF. Drawing the rest from reference TRBV7-3 and TRBJ2-1, the complete variable domain is GAGVSQTPSNKVTEKGKYVELRCDPISGHTALYWYRQSLGQGPEFLIYFQGTGAADDSGLPNDRFFAVRPEGSVSTLKIQRTERGDSAVYLCASSLTEEYRPWEQFFGPGTRLTVL.

The chain uses TRBV3-1 and TRBJ2-1; perhaps TRBD2 as D (6 bases). This CDR3 has 15 amino acids. Germline-derived CDR1 and CDR2 are LGHDT and YNNKEL (reference sequence). V was cut by 7 bases and J by 6 bases, with 19 bases left in between. The CDR3 sequence: CASTHSFSGGNEQFF. In DNA, the CDR3 is TGTGCCAGCACCCACAGCTTTTCCGGGGGCAATGAGCAGTTCTTC.

This clonotype was seen a handful of times. V is TRBV20-1 and J is TRBJ2-7, with D possibly being TRBD2 (5 bases). CDR1 and CDR2 from the germline V gene are DFQATT and SNEGSKA (reference sequence). This CDR3 is 12 amino acids long. Trimming took off 4 bases at V and 1 base at J, with 8 bases between the two ends. CDR3 in DNA: TGCAGTGCTACTCGGGGATCCTACGAGCAGTACTTC. Translated: CSATRGSYEQYF.

This clonotype was found many times. The chain is built from TRBV6-6 and TRBJ2-5; the match to TRBD2 covers 7 bases. V gave up 6 bases and J gave up 5 bases; unmatched junction bases: 6. Per the germline V gene, CDR1 is MNHNY and CDR2 is SVGAGI (reference sequence). The CDR3 is made up of 13 amino acids. In DNA, the CDR3 is TGTGCCAGCAGATTACTAGCGCGGGAGACCCAGTACTTC. Protein: CASRLLARETQYF.